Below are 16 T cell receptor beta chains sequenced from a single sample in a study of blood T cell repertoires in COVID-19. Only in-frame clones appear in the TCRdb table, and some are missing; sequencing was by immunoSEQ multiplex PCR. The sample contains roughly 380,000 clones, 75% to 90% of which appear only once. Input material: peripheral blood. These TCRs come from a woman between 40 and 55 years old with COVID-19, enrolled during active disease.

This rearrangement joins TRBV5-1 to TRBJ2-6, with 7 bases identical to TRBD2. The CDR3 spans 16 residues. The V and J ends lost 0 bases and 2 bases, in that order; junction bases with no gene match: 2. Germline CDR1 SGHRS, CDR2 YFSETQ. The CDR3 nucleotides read TGCGCCAGCAGCTTGGTGGCGGGGGCTGGGGCCAACGTCCTGACTTTC. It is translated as CASSLVAGAGANVLTF. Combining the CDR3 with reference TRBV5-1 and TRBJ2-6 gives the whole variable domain KAGVTQTPRYLIKTRGQQVTLSCSPISGHRSVSWYQQTPGQGLQFLFEYFSETQRNKGNFPGRFSGRQFSNSRSEMNVSTLELGDSALYLCASSLVAGAGANVLTFGAGSRLTVL.

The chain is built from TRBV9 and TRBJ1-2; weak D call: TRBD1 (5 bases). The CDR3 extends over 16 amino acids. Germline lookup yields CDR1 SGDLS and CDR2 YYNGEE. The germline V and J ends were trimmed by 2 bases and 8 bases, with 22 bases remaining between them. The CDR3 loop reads CASSVDAGRSERGYTF. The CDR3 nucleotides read TGTGCCAGCAGCGTTGACGCGGGACGGAGTGAGCGGGGCTACACCTTC.

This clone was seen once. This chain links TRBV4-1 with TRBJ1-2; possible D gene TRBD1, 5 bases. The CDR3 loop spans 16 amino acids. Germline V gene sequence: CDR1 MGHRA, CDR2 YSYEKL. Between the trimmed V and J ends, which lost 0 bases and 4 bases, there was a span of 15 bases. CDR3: CASSQDPQGGFYGYTF. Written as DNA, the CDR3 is TGCGCCAGCAGCCAAGACCCCCAGGGAGGCTTCTATGGCTACACCTTC.

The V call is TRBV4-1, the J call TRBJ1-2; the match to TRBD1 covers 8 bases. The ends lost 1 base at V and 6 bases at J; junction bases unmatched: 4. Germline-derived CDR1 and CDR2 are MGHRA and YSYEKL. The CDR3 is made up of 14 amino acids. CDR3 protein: CASSQVGTGNGYTF. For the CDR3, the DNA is TGCGCCAGCAGCCAAGTCGGGACAGGTAATGGCTACACCTTC.

CDR3 protein: CASSHYAENTEAFF. The DNA of the CDR3 is TGTGCCAGCAGCCACTATGCAGAGAACACTGAAGCTTTCTTT. The chain carries TRBV28 and TRBJ1-1; D remains unclear. CDR3 length equals 14 residues. Germline V gives CDR1 MDHEN, CDR2 SYDVKM. V was shortened by 6 bases and J by 1 base, with 12 bases between the two germline ends.

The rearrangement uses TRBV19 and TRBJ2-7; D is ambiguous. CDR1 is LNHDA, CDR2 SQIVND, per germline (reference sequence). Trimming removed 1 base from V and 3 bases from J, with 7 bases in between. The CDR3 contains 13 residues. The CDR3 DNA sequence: TGTGCCAGTAGTATAGCCCCCTTCTACGAGCAGTACTTC. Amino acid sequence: CASSIAPFYEQYF.

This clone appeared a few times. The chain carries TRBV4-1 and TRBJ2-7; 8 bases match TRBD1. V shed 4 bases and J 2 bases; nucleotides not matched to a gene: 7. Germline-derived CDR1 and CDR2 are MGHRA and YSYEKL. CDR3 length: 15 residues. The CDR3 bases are TGCGCCAGCAGCCCATCCTTGACAGGGGCCTACGAGCAGTACTTC. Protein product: CASSPSLTGAYEQYF.

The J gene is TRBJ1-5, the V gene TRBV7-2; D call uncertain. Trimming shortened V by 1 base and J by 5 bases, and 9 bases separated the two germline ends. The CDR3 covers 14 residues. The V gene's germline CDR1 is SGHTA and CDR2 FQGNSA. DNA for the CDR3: TGTGCCAGCAGCTTAGGGATGGGAGATCAGCCCCAGCATTTT. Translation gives CASSLGMGDQPQHF.

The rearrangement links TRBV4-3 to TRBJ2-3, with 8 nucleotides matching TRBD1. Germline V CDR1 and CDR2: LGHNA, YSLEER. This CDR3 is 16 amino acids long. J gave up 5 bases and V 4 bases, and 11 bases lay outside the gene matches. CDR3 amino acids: CASSLDRARGGDTQYF. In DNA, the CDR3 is TGCGCCAGCAGCCTGGACAGGGCCCGGGGTGGAGATACGCAGTATTTT.

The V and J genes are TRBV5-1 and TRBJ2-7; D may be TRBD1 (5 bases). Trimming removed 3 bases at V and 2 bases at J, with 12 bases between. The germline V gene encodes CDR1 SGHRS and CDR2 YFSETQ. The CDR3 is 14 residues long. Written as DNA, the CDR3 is TGCGCCAGCAGCTGGGCGGACACGACCTACGAGCAGTACTTC. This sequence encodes CASSWADTTYEQYF. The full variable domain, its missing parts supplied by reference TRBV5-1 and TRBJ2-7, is KAGVTQTPRYLIKTRGQQVTLSCSPISGHRSVSWYQQTPGQGLQFLFEYFSETQRNKGNFPGRFSGRQFSNSRSEMNVSTLELGDSALYLCASSWADTTYEQYFGPGTRLTVT.

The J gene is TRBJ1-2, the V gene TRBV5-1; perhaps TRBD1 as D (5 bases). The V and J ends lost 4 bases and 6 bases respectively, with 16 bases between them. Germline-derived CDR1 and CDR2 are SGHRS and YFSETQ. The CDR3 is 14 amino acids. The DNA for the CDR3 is TGCGCCAGCAGCCATCCGGGCAGGGTGGATGGCTACACCTTC. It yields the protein CASSHPGRVDGYTF.

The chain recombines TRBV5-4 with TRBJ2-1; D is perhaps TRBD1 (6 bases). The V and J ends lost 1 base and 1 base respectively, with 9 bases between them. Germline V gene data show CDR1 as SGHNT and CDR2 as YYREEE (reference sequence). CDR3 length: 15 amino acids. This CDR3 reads CASSLTGRSYNEQFF. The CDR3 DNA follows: TGTGCCAGCAGCTTGACAGGGAGATCCTACAATGAGCAGTTCTTC. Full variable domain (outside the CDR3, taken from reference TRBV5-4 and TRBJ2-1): ETGVTQSPTHLIKTRGQQVTLRCSSQSGHNTVSWYQQALGQGPQFIFQYYREEENGRGNFPPRFSGLQFPNYSSELNVNALELDDSALYLCASSLTGRSYNEQFFGPGTRLTVL.

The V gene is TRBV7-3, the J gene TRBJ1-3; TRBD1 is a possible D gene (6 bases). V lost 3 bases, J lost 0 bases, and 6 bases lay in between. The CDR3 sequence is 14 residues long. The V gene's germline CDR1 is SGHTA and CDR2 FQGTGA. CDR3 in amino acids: CASSLDSSGNTIYF. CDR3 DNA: TGTGCCAGCAGCTTGGACAGCTCTGGAAACACCATATATTTT.

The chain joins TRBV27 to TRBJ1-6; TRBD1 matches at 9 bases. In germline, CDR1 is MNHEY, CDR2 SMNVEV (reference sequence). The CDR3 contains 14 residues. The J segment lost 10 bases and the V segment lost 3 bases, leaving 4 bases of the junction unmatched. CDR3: CASSFRDRESPLHF. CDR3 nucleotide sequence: TGTGCCAGCAGTTTTCGGGACAGGGAATCACCCCTCCACTTT.

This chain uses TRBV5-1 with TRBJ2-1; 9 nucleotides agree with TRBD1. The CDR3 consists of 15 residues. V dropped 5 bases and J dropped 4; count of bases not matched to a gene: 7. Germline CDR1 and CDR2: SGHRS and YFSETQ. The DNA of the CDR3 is TGCGCCAGCAGTATTACCGGGACAGGGTACAATGAGCAGTTCTTC. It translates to CASSITGTGYNEQFF.

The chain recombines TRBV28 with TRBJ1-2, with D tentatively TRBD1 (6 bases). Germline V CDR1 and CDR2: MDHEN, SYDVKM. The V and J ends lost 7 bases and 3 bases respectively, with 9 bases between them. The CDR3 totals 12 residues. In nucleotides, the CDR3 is TGTGCCAGCAATCAGGGGTACTATGGCTACACCTTC. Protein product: CASNQGYYGYTF.